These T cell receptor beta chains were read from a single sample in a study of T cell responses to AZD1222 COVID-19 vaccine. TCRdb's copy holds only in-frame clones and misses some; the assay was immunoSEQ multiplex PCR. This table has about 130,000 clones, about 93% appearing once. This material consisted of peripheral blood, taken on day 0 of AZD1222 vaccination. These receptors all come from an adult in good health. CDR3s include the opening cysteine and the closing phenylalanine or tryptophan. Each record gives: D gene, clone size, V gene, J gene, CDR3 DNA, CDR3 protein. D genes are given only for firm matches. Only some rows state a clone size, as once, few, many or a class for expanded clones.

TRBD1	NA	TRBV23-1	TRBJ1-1	TGCGCCAGCAGTCGGGGGACAGGGGGCCTAAAATTAATGAACACTGAAGCTTTCTTT	CASSRGTGGLKLMNTEAFF
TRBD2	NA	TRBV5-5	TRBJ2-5	TGTGCCAGCAGCCCCTGGCGGGGGGGGGCAGAGACCCAGTACTTC	CASSPWRGGAETQYF
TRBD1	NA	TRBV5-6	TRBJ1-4	TGTGCCAGCAGCTGGGGACAGGGGGAGACTAATGAAAAACTGTTTTTT	CASSWGQGETNEKLFF
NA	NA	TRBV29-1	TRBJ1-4	TGCAGCGTTGACAGGGACGGAGGAAAACTGTTTTTT	CSVDRDGGKLFF
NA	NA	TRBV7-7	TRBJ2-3	TGTGCTAGCAGCTTAGGCATGGCAGGGGGCACAGATACGCAGTATTTT	CASSLGMAGGTDTQYF
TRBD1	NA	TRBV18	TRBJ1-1	TGTGCCAGCTCACAAATTATACAGGGGGTGAACACTGAAGCTTTCTTT	CASSQIIQGVNTEAFF
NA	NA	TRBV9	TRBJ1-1	TGTGCCAGCCAGGACACTGAAGCTTTCTTT	CASQDTEAFF
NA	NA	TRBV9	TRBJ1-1	TGTGCCAGCAGCGTCAGGGCAGTGAACACTGAAGCTTTCTTT	CASSVRAVNTEAFF
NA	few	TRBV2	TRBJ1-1	TGTGCCAGCACCTCGGGACTGATGAACACTGAAGCTTTCTTT	CASTSGLMNTEAFF
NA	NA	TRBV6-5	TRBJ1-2	TGTGCCAGCAGTTACTCCCTAAGGGTCGGGGGCTACACCTTC	CASSYSLRVGGYTF
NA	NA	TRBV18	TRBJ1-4	TGTGCCAGCTCACCGTCGAATCTGGTGCCCGTGGAAAAACTGTTTTTT	CASSPSNLVPVEKLFF
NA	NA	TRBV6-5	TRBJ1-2	TGTGCCAGCACCCGGGGCTATGGCTACACCTTC	CASTRGYGYTF
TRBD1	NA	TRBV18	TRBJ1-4	TGTGCCAGCTCAGTCAGGGGGCTGACTAATGAAAAACTGTTTTTT	CASSVRGLTNEKLFF
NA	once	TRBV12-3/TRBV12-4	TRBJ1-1	TGTGCCAGCAGTTTAGTGGGGACAGAAGCTTTCTTT	CASSLVGTEAFF
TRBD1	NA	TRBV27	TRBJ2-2	TGTGCCAGCAGTTTTGGGGGACAGGGACCGAAGGAGCTGTTTTTT	CASSFGGQGPKELFF
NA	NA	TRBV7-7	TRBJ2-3	TGTGCCAGCAGCTTAAGGCCTAGCCAATTCACAGATACGCAGTATTTT	CASSLRPSQFTDTQYF
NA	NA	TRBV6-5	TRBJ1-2	TGTGCCAGCAAATCCGTAGGGGGCTACACCTTC	CASKSVGGYTF
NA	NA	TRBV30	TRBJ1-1	TGTGCCTGGAGTGCTTCTAGCCTAGGGGCTTTCTTT	CAWSASSLGAFF